Listed below are T cell receptor beta chains from one sample, sequenced in a study of blood T cell repertoires in COVID-19. The repertoire was sequenced with immunoSEQ multiplex PCR; TCRdb's copy has only in-frame clones and lacks some. The sample lists 68,000 or so clones, about 83% seen once, with approximately 23% in the top ten. The sample consisted of peripheral blood. These receptors came from a human donor in a cohort sampled during active COVID-19. The CDR3 runs from the conserved cysteine through the conserved F or W. Fields, in order: D gene, V gene, CDR3 length, J gene, CDR3 DNA, CDR3 protein. D genes are given only for firm matches.

d_gene: NA; v_gene: TRBV19; len: 15; j_gene: TRBJ2-7; CDR3nt: TGTGCCAGTAGTGAGTGGGGCCCTACATCCTACGAGCAGTACTTC; CDR3aa: CASSEWGPTSYEQYF
d_gene: NA; v_gene: TRBV7-2; len: 16; j_gene: TRBJ2-1; CDR3nt: TGTGCCAGCAGCTTAGCGCTCGGGGGAGGCTACAATGAGCAGTTCTTC; CDR3aa: CASSLALGGGYNEQFF
d_gene: NA; v_gene: TRBV10-3; len: 15; j_gene: TRBJ2-5; CDR3nt: TGTGCCATCAGTGACCCGGGGGTCCCGCAAGAGACCCAGTACTTC; CDR3aa: CAISDPGVPQETQYF
d_gene: NA; v_gene: TRBV13; len: 13; j_gene: TRBJ2-7; CDR3nt: TGTGCCAGCAGCTTAGTTGCGCACTACGAGCAGTACTTC; CDR3aa: CASSLVAHYEQYF
d_gene: TRBD2; v_gene: TRBV30; len: 13; j_gene: TRBJ2-3; CDR3nt: TGTGCCTGGACCCCGGGCGGGGGGAGTACGCAGTATTTT; CDR3aa: CAWTPGGGSTQYF
d_gene: NA; v_gene: TRBV18; len: 15; j_gene: TRBJ1-2; CDR3nt: TGTGCCAGCTCACCTCCGACAGAAGCTAACTATGGCTACACCTTC; CDR3aa: CASSPPTEANYGYTF
d_gene: NA; v_gene: TRBV21-1; len: 16; j_gene: TRBJ1-1; CDR3nt: TGTGCCAGCAGCCCCTCCCAACAGGGCGTAGACACTGAAGCTTTCTTT; CDR3aa: CASSPSQQGVDTEAFF
d_gene: NA; v_gene: TRBV18; len: 15; j_gene: TRBJ1-1; CDR3nt: TGTGCCAGCTCACTAAACACAGGGAGGAACACTGAAGCTTTCTTT; CDR3aa: CASSLNTGRNTEAFF
d_gene: TRBD1; v_gene: TRBV5-1; len: 15; j_gene: TRBJ1-1; CDR3nt: TGCGCCAGCAGCCTTATGACAGGGCTGAACACTGAAGCTTTCTTT; CDR3aa: CASSLMTGLNTEAFF
d_gene: NA; v_gene: TRBV19; len: 16; j_gene: TRBJ1-2; CDR3nt: TGTGCCAGTAGTAATCGACGGGGGGCGTCTAACTATGGCTACACCTTC; CDR3aa: CASSNRRGASNYGYTF
d_gene: NA; v_gene: TRBV19; len: 14; j_gene: TRBJ1-5; CDR3nt: TGTGCCAGTAGTAAGCCGAGCCCTAATCAGCCCCAGCATTTT; CDR3aa: CASSKPSPNQPQHF
d_gene: NA; v_gene: TRBV5-5; len: 16; j_gene: TRBJ2-1; CDR3nt: TGTGCCAGCAGCTACGTCGACTCCTACTCCTACAATGAGCAGTTCTTC; CDR3aa: CASSYVDSYSYNEQFF
d_gene: TRBD2; v_gene: TRBV18; len: 13; j_gene: TRBJ2-7; CDR3nt: TGTGCCAGCTCACCAGGGACTAGATACGAGCAGTACTTC; CDR3aa: CASSPGTRYEQYF
d_gene: NA; v_gene: TRBV5-1; len: 14; j_gene: TRBJ2-1; CDR3nt: TGCGCCAGCACCCCCCAGGAGGCCTACAATGAGCAGTTCTTC; CDR3aa: CASTPQEAYNEQFF